Shown below are 28 T cell receptor beta chains from a single sample sequenced in a study of cytomegalovirus exposure and HLA in healthy donors. With 60 Vbeta and 13 Jbeta primers, the PCR was carried out. TCRdb's copy holds only in-frame clones and misses some; the assay was immunoSEQ multiplex PCR. The repertoire includes roughly 190,000 clones, about four fifths of them detected once, and approximately 2.6% sits in the top ten. Sequencing was performed on PBMCs. The receptors were gathered from a female donor in good health and CMV-seronegative.

The chain is built from TRBV11-2 and TRBJ2-3; 10 bases are shared with TRBD2. From germline, CDR1 is SGHAT and CDR2 FQNNGV. The CDR3 has 17 amino acids. With V trimmed by 10 bases and J by 2 bases, 15 bases remained unmatched. CDR3 loop: CATSAGRAGGFTDTQYF. In DNA, the CDR3 is TGTGCCACTTCGGCGGGAAGAGCGGGAGGGTTCACAGATACGCAGTATTTT.

The chain links TRBV19 to TRBJ2-1; 14 bases are a match to TRBD2. The CDR3 has 16 residues. V shed 7 bases and J 9 bases; nucleotides not matched to a gene: 11. Per germline, CDR1 LNHDA and CDR2 SQIVND (reference sequence). The CDR3 DNA reads TGTGCCAGTAAACGACTAGCGGGGGGGCACATTAGTGAGCAGTTCTTC. It specifies CASKRLAGGHISEQFF.

A note on this clone: Other DNA sequences in this specimen translate into the identical CDR3. This rearrangement joins TRBV7-3 to TRBJ2-1; D is possibly TRBD2 (6 bases). Germline V gene lookup returns CDR1 SGHTA and CDR2 FQGTGA. The CDR3 runs 13 residues. The ends were cut back, 5 bases at V and 7 bases at J, with 12 bases in the middle. Here the CDR3 DNA reads TGTGCCAGCAGCCTTAGTGGGGGGAATGAGCAGTTCTTC. Translation: CASSLSGGNEQFF.

This chain connects TRBV11-2 to TRBJ2-1; 12 bases agree with TRBD2. V lost 5 bases to trimming and J lost 4 bases; unmatched junction nucleotides: 9. CDR3 length equals 17 residues. CDR1 and CDR2 (germline): SGHAT, FQNNGV. The CDR3 nucleotides are TGTGCCAGCAGCCCAACCCAGACTAGCGGGAGTTACAATGAGCAGTTCTTC. It encodes CASSPTQTSGSYNEQFF.

The chain links TRBV15 to TRBJ2-3; D is perhaps TRBD1 (5 bases). Germline CDR1 LNHNV, CDR2 YYDKDF (reference sequence). Trimming cost V 3 bases and J 7 bases, with 17 bases left between them. The CDR3 loop spans 15 amino acids. As DNA, the CDR3 is TGTGCCACCAGCAGGGTAGGACCTGGGGCCAATACGCAGTATTTT. Protein: CATSRVGPGANTQYF.

Concerning this clone: The same CDR3 arises from other DNA sequences in this sample as well. The V call is TRBV28, the J call TRBJ2-3, with D possibly matching TRBD1 (6 bases). The CDR3 length is 13 residues. Germline CDR1 is MDHEN and CDR2 is SYDVKM. The V gene lost 6 bases and the J gene lost 2 bases, with 9 bases spanning the gap. CDR3 in DNA: TGTGCCAGCAGCGGACAGAACACAGATACGCAGTATTTT. Amino acids: CASSGQNTDTQYF. Using reference TRBV28 and TRBJ2-3 for the parts outside the CDR3, the full variable domain is DVKVTQSSRYLVKRTGEKVFLECVQDMDHENMFWYRQDPGLGLRLIYFSYDVKMKEKGDIPEGYSVSREKKERFSLILESASTNQTSMYLCASSGQNTDTQYFGPGTRLTVL.

V is TRBV6-6 and J is TRBJ1-2; D is perhaps TRBD1 (5 bases). The germline V gene has CDR1 MNHNY and CDR2 SVGAGI (reference sequence). The CDR3 has 14 residues. Trimming took 5 bases from V and 5 from J, leaving 15 bases between them. CDR3 nucleotides: TGTGCCAGCAGTCATCCGGGACTGGGGTATGGCTACACCTTC. Its translation is CASSHPGLGYGYTF.

The rearrangement uses TRBV30 and TRBJ2-4; D remains unclear. Germline V lookup: CDR1 GTSNPN, CDR2 SVGIG (reference sequence). This CDR3 has 13 residues. Trimming left V 0 bases short and J 9 bases short, with 12 bases between. The CDR3 bases are TGTGCCTGGAGTGTGGTGGCAGTTGGCATTCAGTACTTC. Translation: CAWSVVAVGIQYF.

The CDR3 region has the DNA TGTGCCAGCAGCTGGGGGCGCGGGACTATTTTCACCGGGGAGCTGTTTTTT. This sequence encodes CASSWGRGTIFTGELFF. The chain is built from TRBV7-2 and TRBJ2-2, with D perhaps matching TRBD2 (7 bases). The CDR3 consists of 17 residues. Per germline, CDR1 SGHTA and CDR2 FQGNSA. V dropped 4 bases and J dropped 4 bases, with 19 bases sitting between them.

The chain uses TRBV19 and TRBJ2-7; 8 positions agree with TRBD2. Germline values: CDR1 LNHDA, CDR2 SQIVND (reference sequence). The CDR3 is 20 residues long. J gave up 4 bases and V 3 bases, and 23 bases lay outside the gene matches. CDR3 coding DNA: TGTGCCAGTAGTATTGGGGGCCGGGCGGGAGGCCTTTCCTACCCTTACGAGCAGTACTTC. Encoded protein: CASSIGGRAGGLSYPYEQYF. Full variable domain (missing parts from reference TRBV19 and TRBJ2-7): DGGITQSPKYLFRKEGQNVTLSCEQNLNHDAMYWYRQDPGQGLRLIYYSQIVNDFQKGDIAEGYSVSREKKESFPLTVTSAQKNPTAFYLCASSIGGRAGGLSYPYEQYFGPGTRLTVT.

The J gene is TRBJ1-6, the V gene TRBV4-3; TRBD1 aligns across 9 bases. The germline V gene has CDR1 LGHNA and CDR2 YSLEER. Trimming at V came to 4 bases and at J to 4 bases, leaving 5 bases not matched to a gene. The CDR3 loop spans 16 amino acids. The DNA of the CDR3 is TGCGCCAGCAGCCGGGACAGGGCTTCATATAATTCACCCCTCCACTTT. This encodes CASSRDRASYNSPLHF.

The gene calls are TRBV30 and TRBJ2-6; D might be TRBD1 (5 bases). The germline CDR1 and CDR2 sequences are GTSNPN and SVGIG (reference sequence). CDR3 length: 13 amino acids. The ends were cut back, 4 bases at V and 4 bases at J, with 8 bases in the middle. CDR3 sequence: CAWTRTGANVLTF. The CDR3 DNA reads TGTGCCTGGACGCGGACAGGGGCCAACGTCCTGACTTTC. Looking up the rest from reference TRBV30 and TRBJ2-6 gives the full variable domain: SQTIHQWPATLVQPVGSPLSLECTVEGTSNPNLYWYRQAAGRGLQLLFYSVGIGQISSEVPQNLSASRPQDRQFILSSKKLLLSDSGFYLCAWTRTGANVLTFGAGSRLTVL.

This clone has a handful of counts. At one of its ends the junction is not consistent with the germline gene, which may arise from a read error. The chain combines TRBV5-1 with TRBJ1-5; D might be TRBD1 (6 bases). The CDR3 is 14 amino acids. The V gene's germline CDR1 is SGHRS and CDR2 YFSETQ. The CDR3 region has the DNA TGTGCCAGCAGTCTGCAGGGGAGGGGTCAGCCCCAGCATTTT. Encoded protein: CASSLQGRGQPQHF.

The V call is TRBV21-1, the J call TRBJ1-5. TRBV21-1 has pseudogene status. The CDR3 contains 17 residues. The CDR3 DNA reads as TGTGCCAGCAGCAAAGCGGAGGGCCGCTTGAGCAATCAGCCCCAGCATTTT. Amino acids: CASSKAEGRLSNQPQHF.

This clone was picked up one time. The gene calls are TRBV9 and TRBJ2-1; no clear D. Germline V gives CDR1 SGDLS, CDR2 YYNGEE. The CDR3 is 13 amino acids. V lost 4 bases to trimming and J lost 6 bases, with 11 bases between them. The CDR3 loop reads CASSPSSGNEQFF. The CDR3 nucleotides are TGTGCCAGCAGCCCGTCGAGTGGCAATGAGCAGTTCTTC.

This chain uses TRBV19 with TRBJ1-4; TRBD1 is a possible D gene (6 bases). The CDR3 has 12 residues. V was pared by 4 bases and J by 15 bases, with 15 bases between. From germline, CDR1 is LNHDA and CDR2 SQIVND (reference sequence). CDR3 sequence reads: CASSTGTHRLFF. As DNA, the CDR3 is TGTGCCAGTAGTACGGGGACACACCGCTTGTTTTTT.

The V and J genes are TRBV9 and TRBJ1-1, with D tentatively TRBD1 (5 bases). Germline V gene sequence: CDR1 SGDLS, CDR2 YYNGEE. The CDR3 extends over 13 amino acids. V was trimmed by 2 bases and J by 2 bases, leaving 7 bases between them. The CDR3 nucleotides are TGTGCCAGCAGCGTCGACAGAAACACTGAAGCTTTCTTT. Translated: CASSVDRNTEAFF.

This clone was counted only a few times. The rearrangement uses TRBV4-1 and TRBJ1-5; D unclear. Germline-derived CDR1 and CDR2 are MGHRA and YSYEKL. Trimming took off 0 bases at V and 5 bases at J, with 8 bases between the two ends. This CDR3 is 14 amino acids long. CDR3 sequence reads: CASSQDRGDQPQHF. The CDR3 DNA follows: TGCGCCAGCAGCCAAGATCGGGGTGATCAGCCCCAGCATTTT.

This sequence joins TRBV5-4 and TRBJ2-3, with D perhaps TRBD2 (6 bases). Trimming stripped 0 bases from V and 2 bases from J, with 10 bases between. From germline, CDR1 is SGHNT and CDR2 YYREEE (reference sequence). The CDR3 extends over 15 amino acids. The CDR3 protein is CASSLAGGTTDTQYF. For the CDR3, the DNA is TGTGCCAGCAGCTTGGCAGGCGGGACCACAGATACGCAGTATTTT.

The rearrangement joins TRBV7-9 to TRBJ1-2; D not resolved. From germline, CDR1 is SEHNR and CDR2 FQNEAQ (reference sequence). V lost 2 bases and J 4 bases, leaving 11 bases between the germline ends. The CDR3 is made up of 14 amino acids. The CDR3 region has the DNA TGTGCCAGCAGCTTACAGGCCGGTATCTATGGCTACACCTTC. Amino acid sequence: CASSLQAGIYGYTF.

The gene calls are TRBV9 and TRBJ2-7; 7 bases map to TRBD2. Germline CDR1 and CDR2: SGDLS and YYNGEE. CDR3 size: 13 residues. The V gene end was trimmed by 5 bases and the J gene end by 3 bases; junction bases not matched to a gene: 5. CDR3 sequence (DNA): TGTGCCAGCAGTAGCGGGTTACTCTACGAGCAGTACTTC. It is translated as CASSSGLLYEQYF.

This clone was recorded once. V gene TRBV28 combines with J gene TRBJ2-5; perhaps TRBD2 as D (6 bases). This CDR3 spans 13 amino acids. Germline V gene sequence: CDR1 MDHEN, CDR2 SYDVKM. Trimming stripped 3 bases from V and 10 bases from J, with 15 bases between. The CDR3 protein is CASSFGQRLDQYF. The CDR3 DNA reads TGTGCCAGCAGTTTCGGGCAGCGACTAGACCAGTACTTC.

The CDR3 region has the DNA TGCGCCAGCAGCTCTGGCGCGGGCTACGAGCAGTACTTC. Translating it yields CASSSGAGYEQYF. V usage is TRBV5-1 and J usage is TRBJ2-7; D is possibly TRBD2 (5 bases). V lost 3 bases and J lost 3, with 10 bases in between. CDR1 and CDR2 from the germline V gene are SGHRS and YFSETQ. The CDR3 is 13 amino acids.

The J gene is TRBJ1-2, the V gene TRBV10-3, with 12 bases aligning to TRBD1. In germline, CDR1 is ENHRY, CDR2 SYGVKD. V lost 2 bases and J lost 8; bases outside the gene matches: 6. The CDR3 length is 15 residues. The CDR3: CAISEAGQGARGYTF. DNA of the CDR3: TGTGCCATCAGTGAGGCGGGACAGGGGGCGAGAGGCTACACCTTC.

The V call is TRBV14, the J call TRBJ1-1; no clear D. V shed 4 bases and J shed 2 bases, with 8 bases lying between them. CDR1 and CDR2 (germline): SGHDN, FVKESK. The CDR3 loop spans 13 amino acids. CDR3 DNA sequence: TGTGCCAGCAGCCGTGTTTCAAACACTGAAGCTTTCTTT. Translation: CASSRVSNTEAFF.

The chain is built from TRBV9 and TRBJ2-3; 7 positions match TRBD2. V gave up 0 bases and J gave up 1 base; unmatched junction bases: 2. This CDR3 has 15 residues. From germline, CDR1 is SGDLS and CDR2 YYNGEE. The CDR3: CASSVVGGGTDTQYF. The DNA for the CDR3 is TGTGCCAGCAGCGTAGTGGGGGGGGGCACAGATACGCAGTATTTT.

The count of this clone is one. The chain employs TRBV5-1 and TRBJ2-3, with unresolved D. Germline values: CDR1 SGHRS, CDR2 YFSETQ. Trimming removed 0 bases from V and 2 bases from J, with 10 bases in between. The CDR3 runs 15 residues. The CDR3 loop reads CASSLVAGNTDTQYF. The CDR3 DNA is TGCGCCAGCAGCTTGGTGGCAGGCAACACAGATACGCAGTATTTT.

The chain employs TRBV10-1 and TRBJ2-5; perhaps TRBD2 as D (5 bases). Germline V gene data show CDR1 as WNHNN and CDR2 as SYGVQD (reference sequence). This CDR3 is built from 11 residues. Trimming took 6 bases from V and 7 from J, leaving 9 bases between them. CDR3 DNA: TGCGCCAGCAGGTCCCGGGGGACCCAGTACTTC. Residues: CASRSRGTQYF.